This TCR beta chain originates from a study of human T cells and chemical hapten exposure. This clonotype was detected a few times. TCRdb itself ran the RACE reads through MiXCR, one entry per CDR3 protein. The sample has roughly 360,000 distinct CDR3 sequences, more than 4.5% seen once. Time point of the sample: patch test 1, 2 weeks after DPC sensitization. Treatment given: therapeutic diphenylcyclopropenone sensitization with weekly scalp DPC. The V gene end was trimmed by 2 bases and the J gene end by 6 bases; junction bases not matched to a gene: 6. The CDR3 totals 15 residues. Germline V gives CDR1 LNHNV, CDR2 YYDKDF (reference sequence).

The sequence derives from a woman aged 45 to 65 with alopecia areata. Some clones in this sample may be carry-over from other donors' samples. The chain recombines TRBV15 with TRBJ1-5; 8 bases are a match to TRBD1. Sequencing used whole blood, obtained in connection with sensitization to the hapten diphenylcyclopropenone (DPC). In DNA, the CDR3 is TGTGCCACCAGCAGATCAGGGGGCAATGGTCAGCCCCAGCATTTT. As protein: CATSRSGGNGQPQHF. The full variable domain, rest sourced from reference TRBV15 and TRBJ1-5, is DAMVIQNPRYQVTQFGKPVTLSCSQTLNHNVMYWYQQKSSQAPKLLFHYYDKDFNNEADTPDNFQSRRPNTSFCFLDIRSPGLGDTAMYLCATSRSGGNGQPQHFGDGTRLSIL.